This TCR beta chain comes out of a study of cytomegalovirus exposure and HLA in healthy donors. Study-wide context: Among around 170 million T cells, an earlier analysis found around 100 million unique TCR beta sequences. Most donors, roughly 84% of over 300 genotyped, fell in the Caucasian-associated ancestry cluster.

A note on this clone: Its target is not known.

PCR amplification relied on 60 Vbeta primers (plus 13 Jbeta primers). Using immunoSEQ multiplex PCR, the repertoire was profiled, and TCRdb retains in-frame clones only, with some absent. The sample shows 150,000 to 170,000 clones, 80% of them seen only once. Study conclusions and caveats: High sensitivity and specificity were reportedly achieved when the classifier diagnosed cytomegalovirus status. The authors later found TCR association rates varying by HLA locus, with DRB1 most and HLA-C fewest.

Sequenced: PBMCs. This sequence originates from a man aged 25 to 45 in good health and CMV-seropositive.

CDR3 in amino acids: CASSPGQVWTSGSNRQFF. The CDR3 DNA follows: TGTGCCAGCAGTCCAGGACAGGTCTGGACTAGCGGATCGAACCGGCAGTTCTTC. The chain combines TRBV28 with TRBJ2-1; the match to TRBD2 covers 10 bases. V was pared by 5 bases and J by 12 bases, with 22 bases of the junction left unmatched. This CDR3 is 18 amino acids long. The germline gives CDR1 MDHEN, CDR2 SYDVKM.